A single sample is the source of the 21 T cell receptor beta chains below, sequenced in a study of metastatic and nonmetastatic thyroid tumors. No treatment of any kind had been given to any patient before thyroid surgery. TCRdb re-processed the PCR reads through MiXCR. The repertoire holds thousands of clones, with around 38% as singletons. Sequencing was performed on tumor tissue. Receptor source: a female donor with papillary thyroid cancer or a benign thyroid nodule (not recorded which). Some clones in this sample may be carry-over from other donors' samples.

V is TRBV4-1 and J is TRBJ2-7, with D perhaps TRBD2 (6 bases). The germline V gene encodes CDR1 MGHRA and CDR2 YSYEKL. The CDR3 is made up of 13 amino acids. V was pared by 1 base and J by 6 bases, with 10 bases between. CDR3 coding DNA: TGCGCCAGCAGCCAAGCCGGGACTGGCGAGCAGTACTTC. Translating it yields CASSQAGTGEQYF.

The CDR3 spells CSANPTSAFGYEQYF. The CDR3 DNA reads as TGCAGTGCTAACCCCACATCCGCTTTTGGCTACGAGCAGTACTTC. The V call is TRBV20-1, the J call TRBJ2-7; the D is unclear. V was trimmed by 4 bases and J by 3 bases, leaving 19 bases between them. The germline CDR1 and CDR2 sequences are DFQATT and SNEGSKA (reference sequence). The CDR3 sequence is 15 residues long.

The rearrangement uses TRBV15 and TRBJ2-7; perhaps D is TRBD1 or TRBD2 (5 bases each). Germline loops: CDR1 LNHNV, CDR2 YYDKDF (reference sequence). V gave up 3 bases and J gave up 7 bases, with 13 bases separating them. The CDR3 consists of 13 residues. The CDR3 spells CATSSRTGPEQYF. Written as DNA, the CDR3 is TGTGCCACCAGCAGTAGGACGGGGCCGGAGCAGTACTTC. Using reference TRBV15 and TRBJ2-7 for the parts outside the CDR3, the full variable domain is DAMVIQNPRYQVTQFGKPVTLSCSQTLNHNVMYWYQQKSSQAPKLLFHYYDKDFNNEADTPDNFQSRRPNTSFCFLDIRSPGLGDTAMYLCATSSRTGPEQYFGPGTRLTVT.

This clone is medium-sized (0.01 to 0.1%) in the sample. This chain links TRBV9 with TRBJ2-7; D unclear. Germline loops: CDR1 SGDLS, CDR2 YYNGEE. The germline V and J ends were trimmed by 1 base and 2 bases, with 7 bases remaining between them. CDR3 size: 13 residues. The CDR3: CASSVSETYEQYF. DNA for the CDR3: TGTGCCAGCAGCGTAAGCGAGACCTACGAGCAGTACTTC.

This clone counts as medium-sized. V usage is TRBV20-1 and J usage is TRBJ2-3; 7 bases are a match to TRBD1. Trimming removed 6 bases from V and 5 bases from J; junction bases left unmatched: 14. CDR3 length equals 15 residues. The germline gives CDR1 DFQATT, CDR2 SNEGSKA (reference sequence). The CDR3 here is CSATSTDAGGDTQYF. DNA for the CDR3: TGCAGTGCCACTTCAACCGACGCAGGGGGAGATACGCAGTATTTT.

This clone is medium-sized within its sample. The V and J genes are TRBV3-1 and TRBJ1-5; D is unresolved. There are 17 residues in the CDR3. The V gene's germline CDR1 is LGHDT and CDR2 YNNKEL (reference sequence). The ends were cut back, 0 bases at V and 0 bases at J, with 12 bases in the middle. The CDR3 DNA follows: TGTGCCAGCAGCCAAGATATGGCCCTCGGTAGCAATCAGCCCCAGCATTTT. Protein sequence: CASSQDMALGSNQPQHF.

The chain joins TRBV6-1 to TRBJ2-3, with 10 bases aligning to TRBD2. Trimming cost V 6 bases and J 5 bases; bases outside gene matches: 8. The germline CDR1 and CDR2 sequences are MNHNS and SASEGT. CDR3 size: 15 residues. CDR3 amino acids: CASRISGRGGDTQYF. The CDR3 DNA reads TGTGCCAGCAGAATCAGCGGGAGGGGTGGAGATACGCAGTATTTT.

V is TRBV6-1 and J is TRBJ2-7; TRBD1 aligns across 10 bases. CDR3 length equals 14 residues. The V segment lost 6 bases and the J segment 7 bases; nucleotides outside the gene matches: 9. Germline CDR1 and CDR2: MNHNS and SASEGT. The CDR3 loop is CASRQVTGGEEQYF. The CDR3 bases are TGTGCCAGCAGGCAGGTGACAGGGGGCGAAGAGCAGTACTTC.

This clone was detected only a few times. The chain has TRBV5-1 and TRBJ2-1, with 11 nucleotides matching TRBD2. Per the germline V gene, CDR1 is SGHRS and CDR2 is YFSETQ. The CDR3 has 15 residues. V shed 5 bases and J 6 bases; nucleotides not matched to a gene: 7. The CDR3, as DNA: TGCGCCAGCAGTTCTCTAGCGGGAGGATTCAATGAGCAGTTCTTC. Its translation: CASSSLAGGFNEQFF. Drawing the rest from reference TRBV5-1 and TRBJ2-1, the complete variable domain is KAGVTQTPRYLIKTRGQQVTLSCSPISGHRSVSWYQQTPGQGLQFLFEYFSETQRNKGNFPGRFSGRQFSNSRSEMNVSTLELGDSALYLCASSSLAGGFNEQFFGPGTRLTVL.

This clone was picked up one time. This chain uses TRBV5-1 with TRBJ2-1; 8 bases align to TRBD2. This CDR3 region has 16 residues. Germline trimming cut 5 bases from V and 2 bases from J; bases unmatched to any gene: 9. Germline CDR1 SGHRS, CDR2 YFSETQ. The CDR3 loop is CASSRRGLVTYNEQFF. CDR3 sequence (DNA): TGCGCCAGCAGTCGGAGGGGACTAGTCACCTACAATGAGCAGTTCTTC.

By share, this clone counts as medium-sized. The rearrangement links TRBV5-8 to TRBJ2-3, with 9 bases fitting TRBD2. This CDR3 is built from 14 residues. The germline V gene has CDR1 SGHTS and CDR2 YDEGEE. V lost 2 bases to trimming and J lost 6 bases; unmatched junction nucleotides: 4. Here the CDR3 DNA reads TGTGCCAGCAGCTTCGCGGGAGGGGGGGATACGCAGTATTTT. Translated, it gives CASSFAGGGDTQYF.

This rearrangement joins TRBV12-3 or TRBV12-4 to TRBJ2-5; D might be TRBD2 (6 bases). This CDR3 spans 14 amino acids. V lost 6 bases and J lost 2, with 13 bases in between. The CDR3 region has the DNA TGTGCCAGCAGCCATCCGGGGACTCAAGAGACCCAGTACTTC. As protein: CASSHPGTQETQYF.

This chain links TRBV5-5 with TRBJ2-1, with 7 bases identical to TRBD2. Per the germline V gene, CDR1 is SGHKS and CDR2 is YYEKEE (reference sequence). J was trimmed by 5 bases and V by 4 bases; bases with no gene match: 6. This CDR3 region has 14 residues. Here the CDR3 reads CASSLREGHNEQFF. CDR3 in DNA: TGTGCCAGCAGCCTTAGGGAGGGGCACAATGAGCAGTTCTTC.

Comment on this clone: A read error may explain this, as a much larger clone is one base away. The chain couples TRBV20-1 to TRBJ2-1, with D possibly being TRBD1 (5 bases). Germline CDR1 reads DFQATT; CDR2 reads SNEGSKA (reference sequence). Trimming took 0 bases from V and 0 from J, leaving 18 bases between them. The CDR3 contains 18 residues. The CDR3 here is CSARDVTSPDSSYNEQFF. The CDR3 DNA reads TGCAGTGCTAGAGATGTGACGAGTCCCGACAGCTCCTACAATGAGCAGTTCTTC.

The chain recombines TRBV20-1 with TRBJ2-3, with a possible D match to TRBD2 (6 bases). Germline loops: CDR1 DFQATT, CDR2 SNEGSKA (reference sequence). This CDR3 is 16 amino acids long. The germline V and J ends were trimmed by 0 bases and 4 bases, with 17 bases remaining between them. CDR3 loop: CSARDGSGARPDTQYF. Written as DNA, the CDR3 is TGCAGTGCTAGAGATGGTTCGGGAGCGCGCCCAGATACGCAGTATTTT.

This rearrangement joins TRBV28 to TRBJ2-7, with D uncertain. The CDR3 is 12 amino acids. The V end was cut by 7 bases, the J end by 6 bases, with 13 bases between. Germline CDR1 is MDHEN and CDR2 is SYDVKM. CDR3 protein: CASNLLGSEQYF. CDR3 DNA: TGTGCCAGCAACCTCCTAGGAAGCGAGCAGTACTTC.

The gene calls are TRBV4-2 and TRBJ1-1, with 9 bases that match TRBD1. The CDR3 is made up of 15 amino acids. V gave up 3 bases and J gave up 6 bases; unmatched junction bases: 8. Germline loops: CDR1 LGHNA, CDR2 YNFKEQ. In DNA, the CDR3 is TGTGCCAGCAGCCACCTGGACAGGGGCGGCGCTGAAGCTTTCTTT. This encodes CASSHLDRGGAEAFF.

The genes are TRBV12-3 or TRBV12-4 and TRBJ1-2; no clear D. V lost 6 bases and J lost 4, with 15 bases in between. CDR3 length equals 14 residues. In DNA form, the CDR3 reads TGTGCCAGCAGCATAGCCGGACCCTTCTATGGCTACACCTTC. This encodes CASSIAGPFYGYTF.

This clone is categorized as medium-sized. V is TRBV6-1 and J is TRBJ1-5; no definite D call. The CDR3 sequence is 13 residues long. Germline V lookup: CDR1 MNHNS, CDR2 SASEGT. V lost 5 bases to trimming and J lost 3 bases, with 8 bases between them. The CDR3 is CASSSRLNQPQHF. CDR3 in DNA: TGTGCCAGCAGTTCCCGTCTCAATCAGCCCCAGCATTTT.

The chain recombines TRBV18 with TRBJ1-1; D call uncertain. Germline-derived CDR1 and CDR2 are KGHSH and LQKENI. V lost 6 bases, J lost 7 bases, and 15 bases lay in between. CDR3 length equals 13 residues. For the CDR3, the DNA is TGTGCCAGCTCGCCGTCGTTAGTGGGTGAAGCTTTCTTT. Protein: CASSPSLVGEAFF.

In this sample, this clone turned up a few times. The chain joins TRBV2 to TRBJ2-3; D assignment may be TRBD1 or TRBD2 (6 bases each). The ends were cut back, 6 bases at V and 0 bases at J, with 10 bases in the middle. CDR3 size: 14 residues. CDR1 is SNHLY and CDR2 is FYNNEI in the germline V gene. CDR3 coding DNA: TGTGCCAGCAGACCGGGGGCGAGCACAGATACGCAGTATTTT. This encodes CASRPGASTDTQYF.